Shown below are 4 T cell receptor beta chains from a single sample sequenced in a study of OX40 agonist ivuxolimab in advanced cancers. Measured with immunoSEQ multiplex PCR; TCRdb has only the in-frame clones, and not every one. The sample lists under 50,000 clones; roughly 88% were seen once. The sample was CD4+ or CD8+ T cells sorted from blood, taken in a trial of the OX40 agonist ivuxolimab. These receptors were obtained from an adult with an advanced solid tumor such as melanoma, head and neck, liver or kidney cancer.

The chain combines TRBV7-2 with TRBJ1-1; D not certain. Germline V gene sequence: CDR1 SGHTA, CDR2 FQGNSA. V lost 3 bases and J lost 1, with 9 bases in between. The CDR3 is 14 residues long. The CDR3 loop is CASSFARANTEAFF. The CDR3 bases are TGTGCCAGCAGCTTCGCACGAGCGAACACTGAAGCTTTCTTT.

The rearrangement uses TRBV7-2 and TRBJ1-2, with TRBD1 matching over 7 bases. The germline V gene encodes CDR1 SGHTA and CDR2 FQGNSA. V lost 2 bases and J lost 4; bases outside the gene matches: 4. The CDR3 is 14 residues long. The CDR3 DNA follows: TGTGCCAGCAGCTTAACGACAGGGAGCTATGGCTACACCTTC. It specifies CASSLTTGSYGYTF.

The V and J genes are TRBV2 and TRBJ2-2; 7 bases are a match to TRBD1. With 7 bases clipped from V and 2 bases from J, the junction kept 4 bases outside the gene matches. The germline gives CDR1 SNHLY, CDR2 FYNNEI. This CDR3 contains 14 residues. CDR3 nucleotides: TGTGCCAGCATAGACAGGGATAACACCGGGGAGCTGTTTTTT. It is translated as CASIDRDNTGELFF.

The J gene is TRBJ2-2, the V gene TRBV4-2; 9 nucleotides line up with TRBD1. The CDR3 is 15 residues long. Germline CDR1 reads LGHNA; CDR2 reads YNFKEQ. J lost 6 bases, V lost 2 bases, and 4 bases had no gene match. CDR3 sequence (DNA): TGTGCCAGCAGCCAACCCGGGACAGGGTCCGGGGAGCTGTTTTTT. Translation gives CASSQPGTGSGELFF.